This TCR beta chain was recorded in a study of technical replicates of blood from several donors. Libraries were prepared by immunoSEQ multiplex PCR; TCRdb keeps only in-frame clonotypes and omits some of them. The sample carries fewer than 95,000 clones, around nine tenths recorded once. The source is a human donor in good health. The sample comprised T cells isolated from PBMCs.

In nucleotides, the CDR3 is TGTGCCTGGAGGGGAGGGTCCAATCAGCCCCAGCATTTT. As protein: CAWRGGSNQPQHF. V and J are TRBV30 and TRBJ1-5, with D uncertain. In germline, CDR1 is GTSNPN, CDR2 SVGIG (reference sequence). The CDR3 extends over 13 amino acids. Trimming took off 3 bases at V and 3 bases at J, with 9 bases between the two ends. Full variable domain (remainder filled in from reference TRBV30 and TRBJ1-5): SQTIHQWPATLVQPVGSPLSLECTVEGTSNPNLYWYRQAAGRGLQLLFYSVGIGQISSEVPQNLSASRPQDRQFILSSKKLLLSDSGFYLCAWRGGSNQPQHFGDGTRLSIL.